A single sample is the source of the 10 T cell receptor beta chains below, sequenced in a study of OX40 agonist ivuxolimab in advanced cancers. Sequencing was performed with immunoSEQ multiplex PCR; in TCRdb, only in-frame clones are kept and a portion is missing. There are fewer than 50,000 clones in the sample; around 90% occur only once, and approximately 16% lies in the top ten. Sequenced here: CD4+ or CD8+ T cells sorted from blood, sampled in a trial of the OX40 agonist ivuxolimab. The receptors originated from an adult with an advanced solid tumor such as melanoma, head and neck, liver or kidney cancer.

This clone appeared a few times. The chain recombines TRBV7-6 with TRBJ2-7; TRBD2 matches 7 bases. V lost 1 base to trimming and J lost 5 bases; unmatched junction nucleotides: 8. The CDR3 sequence is 15 residues long. Per the germline V gene, CDR1 is SGHVS and CDR2 is FNYEAQ. The CDR3 here is CASSLVGGSFNEQYF. DNA of the CDR3: TGTGCCAGCAGCTTAGTGGGCGGGAGCTTCAACGAGCAGTACTTC.

V gene TRBV5-6 combines with J gene TRBJ2-1; 10 bases map to TRBD1. The ends lost 4 bases at V and 7 bases at J; junction bases unmatched: 8. CDR3 length: 15 residues. Germline lookup yields CDR1 SGHDT and CDR2 YYEEEE. Written as DNA, the CDR3 is TGTGCCAGCAGCCTACCGGACAGGGGGGTTAATGAGCAGTTCTTC. Protein product: CASSLPDRGVNEQFF.

V and J are TRBV5-5 and TRBJ2-7; TRBD2 aligns across 7 bases. Germline CDR1 SGHKS, CDR2 YYEKEE (reference sequence). The CDR3 loop spans 15 amino acids. V was clipped by 1 base and J by 4 bases; unmatched bases: 8. CDR3 sequence reads: CASSLSGGSLYEQYF. The CDR3 bases are TGTGCCAGCAGCTTGTCCGGCGGGAGTTTGTACGAGCAGTACTTC. Filled out from reference TRBV5-5 and TRBJ2-7, the complete variable domain reads DAGVTQSPTHLIKTRGQQVTLRCSPISGHKSVSWYQQVLGQGPQFIFQYYEKEERGRGNFPDRFSARQFPNYSSELNVNALLLGDSALYLCASSLSGGSLYEQYFGPGTRLTVT.

The V gene is TRBV5-6, the J gene TRBJ1-6, with D tentatively TRBD1 (6 bases). V dropped 4 bases and J dropped 8 bases, with 19 bases sitting between them. CDR1 is SGHDT, CDR2 YYEEEE, per germline. The CDR3 length is 16 residues. CDR3 sequence reads: CASSQLMRRGHSPLHF. CDR3 DNA: TGTGCCAGCAGCCAATTGATGCGCAGGGGACATTCACCCCTCCACTTT.

V gene TRBV6-1 combines with J gene TRBJ1-1; perhaps TRBD1 as D (6 bases). The germline CDR1 and CDR2 sequences are MNHNS and SASEGT. Trimming pared 7 bases from V and 6 bases from J, leaving 21 bases between. The length of the CDR3 is 15 residues. Here the CDR3 reads CASTNRPTGGPEAFF. In DNA form, the CDR3 reads TGTGCCAGCACAAACAGGCCAACCGGGGGGCCTGAAGCTTTCTTT.

V and J are TRBV30 and TRBJ2-2, with 9 bases that match TRBD1. Germline V CDR1 and CDR2: GTSNPN, SVGIG (reference sequence). CDR3 length: 18 residues. Germline trimming cut 1 base from V and 3 bases from J; bases unmatched to any gene: 12. The CDR3: CAWSDTGTGYLDTGELFF. CDR3 nucleotides: TGTGCCTGGAGTGATACCGGGACAGGGTATTTGGACACCGGGGAGCTGTTTTTT.

V and J are TRBV2 and TRBJ1-5; D is uncertain. The CDR3 is 16 residues long. The V end lost 4 bases, the J end lost 3 bases, and 16 bases lay between the germline ends. Germline-derived CDR1 and CDR2 are SNHLY and FYNNEI. The CDR3 sequence is CASSGNLLTPNQPQHF. The DNA for the CDR3 is TGTGCCAGCAGTGGGAATCTCCTCACCCCCAATCAGCCCCAGCATTTT.

The rearrangement joins TRBV5-8 to TRBJ1-1, with D maybe TRBD1 (5 bases). V gave up 2 bases and J gave up 4 bases, with 6 bases separating them. The CDR3 loop spans 12 amino acids. Germline CDR1 reads SGHTS; CDR2 reads YDEGEE. The CDR3 sequence: CASSFGGTEAFF. The CDR3 nucleotides are TGTGCCAGCAGCTTCGGGGGCACTGAAGCTTTCTTT. The whole variable domain, remainder taken from reference TRBV5-8 and TRBJ1-1, is EAGVTQSPTHLIKTRGQQATLRCSPISGHTSVYWYQQALGLGLQFLLWYDEGEERNRGNFPPRFSGRQFPNYSSELNVNALELEDSALYLCASSFGGTEAFFGQGTRLTVV.

This chain uses TRBV7-8 with TRBJ1-6; D may be TRBD1 (6 bases). The V end was cut by 4 bases, the J end by 7 bases, with 14 bases between. The CDR3 loop spans 15 amino acids. Germline V gene data show CDR1 as SGHVS and CDR2 as FQNEAQ. The CDR3 sequence: CASSSNRVVNSPLHF. The CDR3 region has the DNA TGTGCCAGCAGCTCAAACAGGGTAGTAAATTCACCCCTCCACTTT.

CDR3 in amino acids: CASSFLAGGPGGNEQFF. In nucleotides, the CDR3 is TGTGCCAGCAGCTTCCTCGCGGGGGGGCCAGGAGGGAATGAGCAGTTCTTC. V and J are TRBV7-9 and TRBJ2-1; 9 bases map to TRBD2. From germline, CDR1 is SEHNR and CDR2 FQNEAQ (reference sequence). This CDR3 contains 17 residues. The trim removed 3 bases at V and 7 bases at J, leaving 13 bases unmatched.